This T cell receptor (beta chain) was retrieved from a study of T cells in lung cancer brain metastases (dated by TCRdb to the late 2010s). Regarding the research as a whole: Most of the 20 patients had a history of tobacco use, with a median of about 40 pack-years. About 90% of the 20 patients received no interval therapy between primary and metastasis resection. A median interval of roughly 370 days was observed between acquisition of the primary and brain metastasis specimens. In this study, the TCR beta CDR3 repertoires of fully resected primary non-small cell lung cancers were compared with those of paired brain metastases. The cohort included some 20 patients who provided about 40 specimens, with each patient contributing one primary lung lesion and one brain metastasis. Patients had a median age at first diagnosis of approximately 54 years, with about 9 males and around eleven females. The average DNA integrity number was approximately 4 in both primary and metastatic specimens, and the two sites did not differ significantly.

Paper-wide results and their limitations: Most clones were specific to a single lesion, and overlap between paired lesions was limited (mean Morisita index approximately 0.2). A significantly larger repertoire fraction was made up by the ten most abundant clones in brain metastases than in primaries, which was suggestive of clonal expansion. Brain metastases contained significantly fewer unique productive clones than the paired primaries (median about 1,500 versus 4,500). It was not possible to control for the effects of preoperative corticosteroids on T cell infiltration in brain metastases. DNA fragmentation in FFPE samples may have prevented retrieval of the complete infiltrating T cell repertoire.

Patients underwent resection for synchronous oligometastatic disease or delayed recurrence of a solitary brain metastasis. Patients with a history of multiple malignancies were excluded so that cancers other than NSCLC would not be included. Using marked H&E slides as a guide, tumor areas were macrodissected from roughly 5 unstained approximately 10 um sections that had been deparaffinized. All specimens were formalin-fixed and paraffin-embedded (FFPE). The AllPrep DNA/RNA FFPE Kit was used to extract genomic DNA. Between 2.24 and 4.92 ug genomic DNA was input per sample, and equal DNA input was given to paired samples. TCR beta libraries were built with the immunoSEQ hsTCRbeta Kit using multiplexed V and J gene primers in two PCR steps. Pooled libraries, together with positive and negative controls, were sequenced on an Illumina MiSeq with a 100-cycle paired-end protocol. Regarding the original processing steps: Raw data were processed by the immunoSEQ vendor into normalized, annotated TCR beta repertoire reports. Richness was defined as unique clones by nucleotide sequence, with iChao1 and Efron-Thisted estimators extrapolating total richness. Pielou's evenness, Simpson's index, top-ten clone proportional abundance, and Morisita overlap index were used to characterize and compare paired lesions. In TCRdb, the immuneACCESS table is reduced to in-frame sequences with V and J assigned. These tables do not hold every clone; where another copy was compared, an unresolved V gene accounts for under half, and the others remain unexplained. The DNA gave D and trimming, while V, J and clone size come from that table. This sample is represented by thousands of clones; just over 90% of them were singletons. Jointly, the top ten make up 4.4% of the sample.

Trimming leaves V shorter by 6 bases and J shorter by 2 bases, with the junction holding 14 bases beyond the gene matches. Inclusive of the bounding cysteine and phenylalanine, the CDR3 is 18 residues long. Solely the CDR3 DNA is kept, with 54 bases framed from the first base. Sequences MDHEN (CDR1) and SYDVKM (CDR2) are obtained from the germline V gene. As concerns this clone: The antigen it recognizes is unknown. Nothing much larger sits one base from this clone, and base qualities are not available.

The TCR comes from a woman aged 50 to 65 with non-small cell lung cancer. The chain employs TRBV28 and TRBJ2-3, and 10 bases in between align with TRBD2. The sequenced sample consisted of tumor tissue from the primary lung tumor. The intended sense of this specimen's cell subset or site label: primary lung cancer lesion. The CDR3 reads as follows: CASRPGGLAGEITDTQYF. The nucleotide sequence is TGTGCCAGCAGACCGGGCGGGCTAGCGGGAGAGATCACAGATACGCAGTATTTT.